This T cell receptor beta chain derives from a study of identical twins. MiXCR, run by TCRdb on the 5' RACE reads, gives a single entry per CDR3 protein. The table shows some 1,700,000 distinct CDR3 sequences, with under 35% occurring only once. The source material was cord blood. The sequence was obtained from a newborn girl in good health.

The CDR3 DNA is TGCAGTGCTAGACAGTTCACACGGGGGAAAAACATTCAGTACTTC. Encoded protein: CSARQFTRGKNIQYF. The J gene is TRBJ2-4, the V gene TRBV20-1; tentatively, D is TRBD2 (6 bases). The germline gives CDR1 DFQATT, CDR2 SNEGSKA (reference sequence). With 2 bases removed from V and 4 bases from J, the gap between germline ends came to 15 bases. This CDR3 contains 15 residues.